This T cell receptor beta chain stems from a study of cytomegalovirus exposure and HLA in healthy donors. On the study more broadly: A subsequent analysis stated that the 100 to 150 validation repertoires were run on the same platform as the roughly 710 first-cohort repertoires. Notes on the study in general: Cytomegalovirus association was listed for approximately 150 TCR beta chains. Subsequent analysis showed first-cohort TCR clusters tending to co-occur in around 130 validation repertoires.

Separate from the 666-subject first cohort was the approximately 120-subject validation cohort, to which the donors belonged. V gave up 0 bases and J gave up 8 bases, with 15 bases separating them. CDR3 size: 15 residues. In germline, CDR1 is SGHNT, CDR2 YYREEE (reference sequence). The method was immunoSEQ multiplex PCR; TCRdb's version includes in-frame clones alone and lacks a portion of them. The sample shows 100,000 to 150,000 clones, approximately 92% of them seen only once. This clone was counted a single time. Its target is not known. This sequence was found in a woman aged 18 to 35 in good health and CMV-seronegative. The sequencing input was PBMCs. The chain uses TRBV5-4 and TRBJ2-1; D is possibly TRBD2 (6 bases). The CDR3 bases are TGTGCCAGCAGCTTGGCCGCGGGGTGGGGGGATGAGCAGTTCTTC. Translation gives CASSLAAGWGDEQFF.